One T cell receptor beta chain is described in this entry. Its specificity is unknown. The isolated RNA, all of it, was reverse transcribed, so expressed TCRB transcripts were what got sequenced. Generated by immunoSEQ multiplex PCR, the TCRdb table keeps only in-frame clones and is missing some. The data show roughly 140,000 clones, over 9% seen once. The J segment lost 6 bases and the V segment lost 4 bases, leaving 4 bases of the junction unmatched. The CDR3 is 16 residues long. Germline V gene lookup returns CDR1 SGHTA and CDR2 FQGNSA. The record originates from a study of beta chain features in type 1 diabetes. Points from the study as a whole: For Type 1 diabetes patients, all four CD4+ subsets carried TCRB CDR3s that were moderately but significantly shorter.

The sample consisted of central memory CD4+ T cells from blood. J is TRBJ2-1 and V is TRBV7-2, with TRBD2 matching over 15 bases. The source is a man aged 25-45 years with type 1 diabetes. CDR3 nucleotide sequence: TGTGCCAGCAGCTCCCGGACTAGCGGGAGGGGCAATGAGCAGTTCTTC. This codes for CASSSRTSGRGNEQFF.